One and the same sample provided the 3 T cell receptor beta chains below, sequenced in a study of beta chain features in type 1 diabetes. These receptors' antigens are unknown. Findings of the study overall: All four CD4+ subsets from Type 1 diabetes patients carried moderately but significantly shorter TCRB CDR3s.

Expressed TCRB transcripts were sequenced, since all the RNA that had been isolated was reverse transcribed. Profiled with immunoSEQ multiplex PCR; TCRdb holds only in-frame clones, not every one. There are some 150,000 clones in the sample; about 13% occur only once, and under 1.5% lies in the top ten. Sequenced: central memory CD4+ T cells from blood. Every receptor here comes from a man aged 18 to 29 with type 1 diabetes.

This clone was counted only a few times. The rearrangement uses TRBV5-1 and TRBJ2-3; tentatively, D is TRBD2 (6 bases). The germline V gene has CDR1 SGHRS and CDR2 YFSETQ. V lost 2 bases and J 1 base, leaving 11 bases between the germline ends. The CDR3 sequence is 15 residues long. CDR3 sequence reads: CASSFIRERTDTQYF. CDR3 coding DNA: TGCGCCAGCAGCTTTATTCGGGAGCGCACAGATACGCAGTATTTT.

The table lists this clone with a few counts. The chain recombines TRBV4-1 with TRBJ1-1; D unresolved. The V gene lost 6 bases and the J gene lost 3 bases, with 14 bases spanning the gap. Germline-derived CDR1 and CDR2 are MGHRA and YSYEKL. This CDR3 is 14 amino acids long. CDR3 residues: CASRGPLRDTEAFF. CDR3 DNA: TGCGCCAGCAGGGGTCCTCTCCGAGACACTGAAGCTTTCTTT.

This clone has a handful of counts. The chain employs TRBV5-1 and TRBJ2-6, with 7 bases matching TRBD1. The CDR3 is 17 residues long. Looked up from germline, CDR1 is SGHRS and CDR2 is YFSETQ. J lost 0 bases, V lost 4 bases, and 7 bases had no gene match. CDR3 nucleotide sequence: TGCGCCAGCAGCACGGGACAGAGAAGCTCTGGGGCCAACGTCCTGACTTTC. Amino acids: CASSTGQRSSGANVLTF.